This T cell receptor beta chain came from a study of identical twins. Study-level points and caveats: Beta out-of-frame twin sharing showed a weaker excess. Zero-insertion analyses might be partly confounded by invariant T cells like MAIT and iNKT.

The V segment lost 4 bases and the J segment 4 bases; nucleotides outside the gene matches: 8. The CDR3 loop spans 16 amino acids. In germline, CDR1 is SGHAT, CDR2 FQNNGV. TCRdb reprocessed the 5' RACE reads with MiXCR, giving one entry per CDR3 protein. Of over 250,000 distinct CDR3 sequences in the sample, around 9.7% were seen once. This clonotype showed up just a few times. Its antigen is still unknown. The data also belong to a second study, concerning yellow fever vaccine responses in identical twins.

What was sequenced was CD8+ T cells sorted from blood. This receptor was identified in a woman younger than 35 in good health. The rearrangement links TRBV11-2 to TRBJ2-1; TRBD1 aligns across 9 bases. CDR3 in DNA: TGTGCCAGCAGCTACAACCGGGACAGGGCTTACAATGAGCAGTTCTTC. This sequence encodes CASSYNRDRAYNEQFF.